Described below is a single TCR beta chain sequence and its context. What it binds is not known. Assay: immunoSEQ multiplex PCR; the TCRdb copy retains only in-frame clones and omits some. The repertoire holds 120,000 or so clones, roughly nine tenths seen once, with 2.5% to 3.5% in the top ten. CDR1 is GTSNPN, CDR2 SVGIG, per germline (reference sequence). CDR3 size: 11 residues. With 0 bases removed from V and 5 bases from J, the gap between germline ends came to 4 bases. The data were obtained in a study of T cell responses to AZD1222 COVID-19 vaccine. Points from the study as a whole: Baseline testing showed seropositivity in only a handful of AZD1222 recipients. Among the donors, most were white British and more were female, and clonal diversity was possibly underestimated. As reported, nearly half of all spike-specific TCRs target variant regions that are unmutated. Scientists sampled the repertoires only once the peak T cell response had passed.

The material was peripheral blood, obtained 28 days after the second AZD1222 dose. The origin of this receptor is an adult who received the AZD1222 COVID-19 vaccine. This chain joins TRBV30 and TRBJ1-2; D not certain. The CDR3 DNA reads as TGTGCCTGGAGTGTTCATTATGGCTACACCTTC. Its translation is CAWSVHYGYTF.